The rows below give T cell receptor beta chains drawn from one sample of a study of blood T cells in healthy people across ages. TCRdb reanalysed the 5' RACE reads using MiXCR and keeps one entry per CDR3 protein. Of some 900,000 distinct CDR3 sequences in the sample, about 48% are singletons; the top ten hold around 15%. Sequencing was performed on blood. The receptors shown here come from a man aged 25-45 years in good health. Each CDR3 is given with its conserved first and last residue. Each record gives: V gene, clone size, D gene, J gene, CDR3 DNA, CDR3 protein. A D gene is named only where the DNA matches it firmly. Clone size is not always given. Where it is, it says once, few, many or a class for expanded clones.

v_gene: TRBV29-1; abundance: many; d_gene: NA; j_gene: TRBJ2-3; CDR3nt: TGCAGCGGGTATACAGATACGCAGTATTTT; CDR3aa: CSGYTDTQYF
v_gene: TRBV2; abundance: NA; d_gene: NA; j_gene: TRBJ2-5; CDR3nt: TGTGCCAGCAGTGTTTTGTCGCCTCGGGAGACCCAGTACTTC; CDR3aa: CASSVLSPRETQYF
v_gene: TRBV6-5; abundance: NA; d_gene: TRBD1; j_gene: TRBJ2-7; CDR3nt: TGTGCCAGCAGAACAAAGACAGGGATGGGGGTCTACGAGCAGTACTTC; CDR3aa: CASRTKTGMGVYEQYF
v_gene: TRBV11-2; abundance: NA; d_gene: TRBD1; j_gene: TRBJ2-3; CDR3nt: TGTGCCAGCAGCTTCCCGGGACAGGGTTTCGCAGATACGCAGTATTTT; CDR3aa: CASSFPGQGFADTQYF
v_gene: TRBV7-2; abundance: NA; d_gene: TRBD2; j_gene: TRBJ2-4; CDR3nt: TGTGCCAGCACCTTGGGCCTAGCGGGGGGGCAGAACATTCAGTACTTC; CDR3aa: CASTLGLAGGQNIQYF
v_gene: TRBV14; abundance: NA; d_gene: TRBD1; j_gene: TRBJ2-7; CDR3nt: TGTGCCACCTCGGACAGGGGATCCTACGAGCAGTACTTC; CDR3aa: CATSDRGSYEQYF
v_gene: TRBV20-1; abundance: NA; d_gene: NA; j_gene: TRBJ2-7; CDR3nt: TGCAGTGCTAGGCGCGGGGACTCCTACGAGCAGTACTTC; CDR3aa: CSARRGDSYEQYF
v_gene: TRBV5-1; abundance: few; d_gene: NA; j_gene: TRBJ1-2; CDR3nt: TGCGCCAGCAGCGTAGGGGAGGCTGGCTACACCTTC; CDR3aa: CASSVGEAGYTF
v_gene: TRBV7-3; abundance: NA; d_gene: NA; j_gene: TRBJ2-3; CDR3nt: TGTGCCAGCAGCACCCAGCGAGGGCCCACAGATACGCAGTATTTT; CDR3aa: CASSTQRGPTDTQYF
v_gene: TRBV5-1; abundance: NA; d_gene: NA; j_gene: TRBJ2-1; CDR3nt: TGCGCCAGCAGCTTGGTCAGGGTGGGGTACAATGAGCAGTTCTTC; CDR3aa: CASSLVRVGYNEQFF
v_gene: TRBV5-5; abundance: NA; d_gene: NA; j_gene: TRBJ2-3; CDR3nt: TGTGCCAGCAGCTTCAACAGGGCGCCAGATACGCAGTATTTT; CDR3aa: CASSFNRAPDTQYF
v_gene: TRBV29-1; abundance: many; d_gene: NA; j_gene: TRBJ2-1; CDR3nt: TGCAGCGTTCTCGTCGGCTCCTACAATGAGCAGTTCTTC; CDR3aa: CSVLVGSYNEQFF
v_gene: TRBV12-3/TRBV12-4; abundance: NA; d_gene: NA; j_gene: TRBJ2-3; CDR3nt: TGTGCCAGCAGTCGGGGCCGCACAGATACGGAGTATTTT; CDR3aa: CASSRGRTDTEYF
v_gene: TRBV6-1; abundance: NA; d_gene: NA; j_gene: TRBJ2-5; CDR3nt: TGTGCCAGCAGTGAAAGGCGTCGGGAGACCCAGTACTTC; CDR3aa: CASSERRRETQYF
v_gene: TRBV6-2/TRBV6-3; abundance: few; d_gene: TRBD1; j_gene: TRBJ2-1; CDR3nt: TGTGCCAGCAGTTACTTCGGCCAGGGGGACGTCAATGAGCAGTTCTTC; CDR3aa: CASSYFGQGDVNEQFF
v_gene: TRBV6-1; abundance: once; d_gene: NA; j_gene: TRBJ2-5; CDR3nt: TGTGCCAGCAGCTACACAGCGTTCCAAGAGACCCAGTACTTC; CDR3aa: CASSYTAFQETQYF
v_gene: TRBV20-1; abundance: NA; d_gene: TRBD2; j_gene: TRBJ2-1; CDR3nt: TGCAGTGCCACGTCTCGGGAGGGCCAATCTGTAGATGAGCAGTTCTTC; CDR3aa: CSATSREGQSVDEQFF
v_gene: TRBV5-4; abundance: NA; d_gene: TRBD2; j_gene: TRBJ2-3; CDR3nt: TGTGCCAGCAGCACCCGACTAGCTAGTTCCCCAGATACGCAGTATTTT; CDR3aa: CASSTRLASSPDTQYF
v_gene: TRBV6-1; abundance: NA; d_gene: NA; j_gene: TRBJ2-7; CDR3nt: TGTGCCAGCAGTGAAGGCCGATTCTTAGGGGAGCAGTACTTC; CDR3aa: CASSEGRFLGEQYF
v_gene: TRBV20-1; abundance: few; d_gene: TRBD2; j_gene: TRBJ2-5; CDR3nt: TGCAGTGCTAGAGGCCTAGCGGGGAACCAAGAGACCCAGTACTTC; CDR3aa: CSARGLAGNQETQYF
v_gene: TRBV30; abundance: NA; d_gene: NA; j_gene: TRBJ1-4; CDR3nt: TGTGCCGGGAGCGCCCAGGGTAAACTGTTTTTT; CDR3aa: CAGSAQGKLFF
v_gene: TRBV7-2; abundance: NA; d_gene: NA; j_gene: TRBJ2-3; CDR3nt: TGTGCCAGCAGCCCCGAAGTTACGCAGTATTTT; CDR3aa: CASSPEVTQYF
v_gene: TRBV28; abundance: NA; d_gene: NA; j_gene: TRBJ2-7; CDR3nt: TGTGCCAGCCGATCTGCGGGGGCCTCGTACGAGCAGTACTTC; CDR3aa: CASRSAGASYEQYF
v_gene: TRBV20-1; abundance: once; d_gene: NA; j_gene: TRBJ2-1; CDR3nt: TGCAGTGCTCACGCAGGTGGGGATGAGCAGTTCTTC; CDR3aa: CSAHAGGDEQFF
v_gene: TRBV19; abundance: few; d_gene: TRBD1; j_gene: TRBJ1-6; CDR3nt: TGTGCCAGTAGTATGTCTCTGAGCAGGGGGGATTCACCCCTCCACTTT; CDR3aa: CASSMSLSRGDSPLHF
v_gene: TRBV4-2; abundance: once; d_gene: TRBD1; j_gene: TRBJ2-7; CDR3nt: TGTGCCAGCAGCACCACCCAGGGGGACCCTCGCGAGCAGTACTTC; CDR3aa: CASSTTQGDPREQYF
v_gene: TRBV6-5; abundance: NA; d_gene: NA; j_gene: TRBJ1-2; CDR3nt: TGTGCCAGCAGCCGGTTCCAGACGGATTACACCTTC; CDR3aa: CASSRFQTDYTF
v_gene: TRBV10-3; abundance: few; d_gene: NA; j_gene: TRBJ1-6; CDR3nt: TGTGCCATCAGTGTCGGAAGTCCACTAAATAATTCACCCCTCCACTTT; CDR3aa: CAISVGSPLNNSPLHF
v_gene: TRBV25-1; abundance: NA; d_gene: TRBD2; j_gene: TRBJ2-7; CDR3nt: TGTGCCAGCAGGGGACTAGCCGGCGAGCAGTACTTC; CDR3aa: CASRGLAGEQYF
v_gene: TRBV25-1; abundance: NA; d_gene: NA; j_gene: TRBJ2-7; CDR3nt: TGTGCCAGCAGTGAATATTTCAGTTTCAAAAGGTCGAAGGCCCCAAGCTCCTACGAGCAGTACTTC; CDR3aa: CASSEYFSFKRSKAPSSYEQYF
v_gene: TRBV7-2; abundance: many; d_gene: NA; j_gene: TRBJ2-7; CDR3nt: TGTGCCAGCAGCTTAGCGCGAACTAGCTCCGAGCAGTACTTC; CDR3aa: CASSLARTSSEQYF
v_gene: TRBV18; abundance: few; d_gene: TRBD2; j_gene: TRBJ2-1; CDR3nt: TGTGCCAGCTCACCCGGGACTAGCGGGGTACATGAGGATCCCTACAATGAGCAGTTCTTC; CDR3aa: CASSPGTSGVHEDPYNEQFF
v_gene: TRBV6-1; abundance: NA; d_gene: NA; j_gene: TRBJ2-1; CDR3nt: TGTGCCAGCAGTGAACGCCTCCTGGGGGGTTACAATGAGCAGTTCTTC; CDR3aa: CASSERLLGGYNEQFF
v_gene: TRBV4-2; abundance: NA; d_gene: NA; j_gene: TRBJ1-1; CDR3nt: TGTGCCAGCAGCCAAGAAGGACATTCGAACACTGAAGCTTTCTTT; CDR3aa: CASSQEGHSNTEAFF
v_gene: TRBV7-2; abundance: NA; d_gene: NA; j_gene: TRBJ2-7; CDR3nt: TGTGCCAGCAGCTTGCCGTCGGGGAGCTCCTACGAGCAGTACTTC; CDR3aa: CASSLPSGSSYEQYF
v_gene: TRBV6-1; abundance: few; d_gene: NA; j_gene: TRBJ2-3; CDR3nt: TGTGCCAGCAGTGAGAGGGGGGTGGATACGCAGTATTTT; CDR3aa: CASSERGVDTQYF
v_gene: TRBV5-1; abundance: NA; d_gene: NA; j_gene: TRBJ1-2; CDR3nt: TGCGCCAGCAGCTTGAGCGCCGGAGATGGAGAGGGCTACACCTTC; CDR3aa: CASSLSAGDGEGYTF
v_gene: TRBV20-1; abundance: many; d_gene: NA; j_gene: TRBJ2-1; CDR3nt: TGCAGTGCTAGAGAAAACACATACAATGAGCAGTTCTTC; CDR3aa: CSARENTYNEQFF
v_gene: TRBV7-3; abundance: NA; d_gene: NA; j_gene: TRBJ2-1; CDR3nt: TGTGCCAGCAGCTTATTGGGGGAAAACAATGAGCAGTTCTTC; CDR3aa: CASSLLGENNEQFF
v_gene: TRBV6-2/TRBV6-3; abundance: NA; d_gene: TRBD1; j_gene: TRBJ2-1; CDR3nt: TGTGCCACCGGCCCCTGGACAGGGGGCTACAATGGGCAGTTCTTC; CDR3aa: CATGPWTGGYNGQFF
v_gene: TRBV6-5; abundance: few; d_gene: NA; j_gene: TRBJ1-2; CDR3nt: TGTGCCAGCAGTTCGCTACAAACGGGACGCGGTTACACCTTC; CDR3aa: CASSSLQTGRGYTF
v_gene: TRBV20-1; abundance: NA; d_gene: NA; j_gene: TRBJ1-2; CDR3nt: TGCAGTGCTAGGCCCCCGGGACGGACCTCACTTAACTATGGCTACACCTTC; CDR3aa: CSARPPGRTSLNYGYTF
v_gene: TRBV11-2; abundance: NA; d_gene: NA; j_gene: TRBJ2-3; CDR3nt: TGTGCCAGCAGCTCCCCGGGGACCCCTGGGGATACGCAGTATTTT; CDR3aa: CASSSPGTPGDTQYF
v_gene: TRBV4-2; abundance: few; d_gene: TRBD2; j_gene: TRBJ2-1; CDR3nt: TGTGCCAGCAGCCAAGATGCTCGCGGACTAGGGGCCAATGAGCAGTTCTTC; CDR3aa: CASSQDARGLGANEQFF
v_gene: TRBV12-3/TRBV12-4; abundance: NA; d_gene: NA; j_gene: TRBJ2-5; CDR3nt: TGTGCCAGCAGTATTAACAGGGGAGGGACCCAGTACTTC; CDR3aa: CASSINRGGTQYF
v_gene: TRBV5-6; abundance: NA; d_gene: NA; j_gene: TRBJ2-5; CDR3nt: TGTGCCAGCAGCTGGGCCCAGGGAGAGACCCAGTACTTC; CDR3aa: CASSWAQGETQYF
v_gene: TRBV29-1; abundance: NA; d_gene: TRBD2; j_gene: TRBJ2-2; CDR3nt: TGCAGCGTGCGGGGGGACCGCAACACCGGGGAGCTGTTTTTT; CDR3aa: CSVRGDRNTGELFF